The sequence of this TCR beta chain was determined in a study of glioma-infiltrating T cells after dendritic cell vaccination. Produced via immunoSEQ multiplex PCR; TCRdb's table is partial and in-frame only. The sample consists of around 96,000 clones, 79% of them appearing once. CDR3 length equals 15 residues. V gave up 1 base and J gave up 1 base, with 10 bases separating them. CDR1 and CDR2 (germline): SGHVS, FNYEAQ. This TCR came from a human donor with glioblastoma. The sequenced sample was blood, obtained before dendritic cell vaccination. This chain links TRBV7-6 with TRBJ1-1, with a possible D match to TRBD1 (5 bases). CDR3: CASSLVGRGNTEAFF. DNA of the CDR3: TGTGCCAGCAGCTTAGTGGGAAGGGGGAACACTGAAGCTTTCTTT.